These T cell receptor beta chains were read from a single sample in a study of blood T cell repertoires in COVID-19. The assay was immunoSEQ multiplex PCR, and TCRdb's table has in-frame clones only and misses some. Of roughly 260,000 clones listed, 82% are singletons. Sample: peripheral blood. The origin of the receptors is a woman of 80 years or more with active or convalescent COVID-19. Both conserved end residues are part of each CDR3. The D gene is left open where the match is weak. Part of the rows lack a size; the others show once, few, many or a class for expanded clones.

length: 15
V: TRBV30
size: NA
J: TRBJ2-3
D: NA
CDR3: CAWSVRSLGTDTQYF
DNA: TGTGCCTGGAGTGTACGTAGCTTGGGCACAGATACGCAGTATTTT

length: 13
V: TRBV6-6
size: NA
J: TRBJ2-7
D: TRBD1
CDR3: CASYRDRTYEQYF
DNA: TGTGCCAGTTACCGGGACAGGACCTACGAGCAGTACTTC

length: 13
V: TRBV2
size: NA
J: TRBJ1-2
D: TRBD1
CDR3: CASRGQGTVGYTF
DNA: TGTGCCAGCAGGGGACAGGGGACAGTTGGCTACACCTTC

length: 12
V: TRBV5-4
size: NA
J: TRBJ2-7
D: NA
CDR3: CASSLDSNEQYF
DNA: TGTGCCAGCAGCTTGGACAGTAACGAGCAGTACTTC

length: 17
V: TRBV2
size: few
J: TRBJ1-2
D: TRBD1
CDR3: CASSYSTGGLTDYGYTF
DNA: TGTGCCAGCAGTTATTCAACAGGGGGCCTTACAGACTATGGCTACACCTTC

length: 15
V: TRBV19
size: NA
J: TRBJ1-5
D: NA
CDR3: CASSGGTVSNQPQHF
DNA: TGTGCCAGTAGTGGGGGGACGGTTAGCAATCAGCCCCAGCATTTT

length: 15
V: TRBV13
size: NA
J: TRBJ2-1
D: TRBD2
CDR3: CASSLWSGGHNEQFF
DNA: TGTGCCAGCAGCTTATGGAGCGGGGGACACAATGAGCAGTTCTTC

length: 13
V: TRBV29-1
size: NA
J: TRBJ1-2
D: NA
CDR3: CSVEDPTGQGYTF
DNA: TGCAGCGTTGAAGATCCCACAGGGCAGGGCTACACCTTC

length: 14
V: TRBV28
size: few
J: TRBJ2-7
D: NA
CDR3: CASSSPQFPYEQYF
DNA: TGTGCCAGCAGTTCTCCCCAGTTCCCCTACGAGCAGTACTTC

length: 13
V: TRBV18
size: NA
J: TRBJ1-2
D: TRBD1
CDR3: CASSPRTGEGYTF
DNA: TGTGCCAGCTCACCAAGGACAGGGGAAGGCTACACCTTC

length: 14
V: TRBV5-1
size: NA
J: TRBJ1-1
D: NA
CDR3: CASSLDTFEGRAFF
DNA: TGCGCCAGCAGCTTGGATACCTTCGAAGGGAGGGCTTTCTTT

length: 17
V: TRBV18
size: NA
J: TRBJ2-7
D: TRBD2
CDR3: CASSPRLSGRAGNEQYF
DNA: TGTGCCAGCTCACCAAGGCTAAGCGGGAGGGCCGGAAACGAGCAGTACTTC

length: 16
V: TRBV4-1
size: few
J: TRBJ1-4
D: NA
CDR3: CASSQGPVATNEKLFF
DNA: TGCGCCAGCAGCCAAGGGCCTGTTGCAACTAATGAAAAACTGTTTTTT

length: 14
V: TRBV19
size: NA
J: TRBJ1-5
D: NA
CDR3: CASSTSRGNQPQHF
DNA: TGTGCCAGTAGCACCAGCCGGGGAAATCAGCCCCAGCATTTT

length: 17
V: TRBV5-5
size: once
J: TRBJ2-7
D: TRBD1
CDR3: CASSLGFWGTGGYEQYF
DNA: TGTGCCAGCAGCTTGGGCTTCTGGGGGACAGGGGGCTACGAGCAGTACTTC

length: 19
V: TRBV30
size: NA
J: TRBJ2-1
D: TRBD1
CDR3: CAWNGPLFSGTGASGEQFF
DNA: TGTGCCTGGAACGGACCCTTGTTCTCTGGGACAGGGGCGTCCGGTGAGCAGTTCTTC

length: 15
V: TRBV5-1
size: NA
J: TRBJ1-2
D: TRBD1
CDR3: CASSRLTGGDYGYTF
DNA: TGCGCCAGCAGCCGCCTGACAGGGGGCGACTATGGCTACACCTTC

length: 16
V: TRBV10-3
size: NA
J: TRBJ1-5
D: TRBD1
CDR3: CAISAGTGQINQPQHF
DNA: TGTGCCATCAGTGCTGGGACGGGACAGATCAATCAGCCCCAGCATTTT

length: 13
V: TRBV30
size: NA
J: TRBJ1-1
D: NA
CDR3: CAWSHEGGTEAFF
DNA: TGTGCCTGGAGTCACGAGGGAGGCACTGAAGCTTTCTTT

length: 15
V: TRBV5-6
size: NA
J: TRBJ2-4
D: NA
CDR3: CASSLLGIAKNIQYF
DNA: TGTGCCAGCAGCTTGTTGGGCATAGCCAAAAACATTCAGTACTTC

length: 14
V: TRBV5-1
size: NA
J: TRBJ2-7
D: NA
CDR3: CASSSTDTAYEQYF
DNA: TGCGCCAGCAGCTCCACTGACACGGCCTACGAGCAGTACTTC

length: 13
V: TRBV7-2
size: NA
J: TRBJ1-2
D: NA
CDR3: CASSLAAVYGYTF
DNA: TGTGCCAGCAGCTTAGCGGCAGTTTATGGCTACACCTTC

length: 15
V: TRBV5-1
size: NA
J: TRBJ2-5
D: NA
CDR3: CASSLQQGTGETQYF
DNA: TGCGCCAGCAGCCTCCAACAGGGCACGGGTGAGACCCAGTACTTC

length: 16
V: TRBV5-1
size: NA
J: TRBJ2-1
D: TRBD2
CDR3: CASSSILAGSYNEQFF
DNA: TGCGCCAGCAGTTCTATACTAGCGGGATCTTACAATGAGCAGTTCTTC

length: 16
V: TRBV27
size: once
J: TRBJ2-7
D: TRBD2
CDR3: CASSPGLAGPTYEQYF
DNA: TGTGCCAGCAGTCCTGGACTAGCGGGGCCTACCTACGAGCAGTACTTC

length: 12
V: TRBV19
size: NA
J: TRBJ1-1
D: NA
CDR3: CASNVRGTEAFF
DNA: TGTGCCAGTAACGTCAGGGGCACTGAAGCTTTCTTT

length: 12
V: TRBV27
size: NA
J: TRBJ1-6
D: NA
CDR3: CASTRVGSPLHF
DNA: TGTGCCAGCACCCGGGTCGGTTCACCCCTCCACTTT

length: 15
V: TRBV3-1/TRBV3-2
size: NA
J: TRBJ2-5
D: TRBD2
CDR3: CATGLAGVGGETQYF
DNA: TGTGCCACCGGACTAGCGGGAGTCGGGGGTGAGACCCAGTACTTC

length: 12
V: TRBV20-1
size: NA
J: TRBJ1-1
D: TRBD1
CDR3: CSASDRGWEAFF
DNA: TGCAGTGCTAGTGACAGGGGATGGGAAGCTTTCTTT